The source of this T cell receptor beta chain is a study of early stage breast cancer tumors. The overall study: Of approximately 16 invasive breast tumors, about a dozen were hormone receptor-positive, HER2-negative. Study-level findings and limits: Tumors had about 2.6-fold higher T cell density than normal breast.

This clone was seen a few times. Its antigen remains unknown. The assay was immunoSEQ multiplex PCR, and TCRdb's table has in-frame clones only and misses some. The sample carries tens of thousands of clones, about 89% recorded once. The CDR3 consists of 13 residues. Germline V gene data show CDR1 as SNHLY and CDR2 as FYNNEI. Deletions cut 8 bases from V and 3 bases from J, with 13 bases between. The sample was blood. The chain employs TRBV2 and TRBJ1-2; no reliable D call. This TCR came from a person aged 70 to 79 with breast cancer. DNA for the CDR3: TGTGCCAGCGCGAGGGAGAACGACTATGGCTACACCTTC. Encoded protein: CASARENDYGYTF. The variable domain in full, completed from reference TRBV2 and TRBJ1-2, reads EPEVTQTPSHQVTQMGQEVILRCVPISNHLYFYWYRQILGQKVEFLVSFYNNEISEKSEIFDDQFSVERPDGSNFTLKIRSTKLEDSAMYFCASARENDYGYTFGSGTRLTVV.